This is a list of T cell receptor beta chains from one sample in a study of cytomegalovirus exposure and HLA in healthy donors. Profiling relied on immunoSEQ multiplex PCR, and the TCRdb table lists in-frame clones only, not all of them. The sample records 100,000 to 150,000 clones, roughly 80% being singletons. The sequencing input was PBMCs. Receptor source: a male donor in good health and CMV-seropositive. Each CDR3 is given with its conserved first and last residue. A D gene is named only where the DNA matches it firmly. Expanded clones are given a class, and other clones once, few, many or no size at all.

j_call d_call clone_size v_call cdr3_nt cdr3_aa
TRBJ2-7 TRBD1 NA TRBV18 TGTGCCAGCTCACCATCTCCGGGACAGGGACGCGAGCAGTACTTC CASSPSPGQGREQYF
TRBJ2-7 TRBD2 NA TRBV11-2 TGTGCCAGCAGCTCCACCTCTAGCCGCGGGAGGTTTTACGAGCAGTACTTC CASSSTSSRGRFYEQYF
TRBJ1-1 NA NA TRBV4-1 TGCGCCAGCAGCCAAAAAGGAGCGAACACTGAAGCTTTCTTT CASSQKGANTEAFF
TRBJ2-5 TRBD2 NA TRBV9 TGTGCCAGCAGCGTGGGGGGAGGGGAGACCCAGTACTTC CASSVGGGETQYF
TRBJ1-6 NA NA TRBV18 TGTGCCAGCTCACCACAGGAACAGGGTCCTTCACCCCTCCACTTT CASSPQEQGPSPLHF
TRBJ1-2 NA NA TRBV2 TGTGCCAACGAATTCCTGACAGGATCTAACTATGGCTACACCTTC CANEFLTGSNYGYTF
TRBJ1-3 TRBD1 NA TRBV10-3 TGTGCCATCAGCCGGGACAGGGAGAGGAACACCATATATTTT CAISRDRERNTIYF
TRBJ1-1 NA NA TRBV7-3 TGTGCCAGCAGCCCTACAGTGAACACTGAAGCTTTCTTT CASSPTVNTEAFF
TRBJ1-1 NA NA TRBV18 TGTGCCAGCTCACCACAGACAAGTCGGGGGGGCACTGAAGCTTTCTTT CASSPQTSRGGTEAFF
TRBJ2-7 NA NA TRBV10-3 TGTGCCATCGCCGGAGAGGCCTTTAGCTCCTACGAGCAGTACTTC CAIAGEAFSSYEQYF
TRBJ2-5 NA NA TRBV7-2 TGTGCCAGCAGCTGGAGGGGCCTAGCAGAGGAGACCCAGTACTTC CASSWRGLAEETQYF
TRBJ2-7 TRBD2 NA TRBV5-6 TGTGCCAGCAGCCGGGGGAGGTGGCTAGCGGGAGGGCCGGGATACGAGCAGTACTTC CASSRGRWLAGGPGYEQYF
TRBJ2-1 TRBD2 once TRBV27 TGTGCCAGCAGCGTCCGGAGCGGGAACGAAAATGAGCAGTTCTTC CASSVRSGNENEQFF
TRBJ1-5 NA NA TRBV12-2 TGTGCAAGTCGCTTATCCACACATCTAGCGAGGGATCAGCCCCAGCATTTT CASRLSTHLARDQPQHF
TRBJ1-1 NA NA TRBV7-9 TGTGCCAGCAGCTTAGCTCCAGGGAGGAGCACTGAAGCTTTCTTT CASSLAPGRSTEAFF
TRBJ1-2 NA once TRBV29-1 TGCAGCGTTGACCTTTCAGGGCCCTCCTATGGCTACACCTTC CSVDLSGPSYGYTF
TRBJ1-4 NA NA TRBV19 TGTGCCAGTAGCCCGGGACACCGAAATGAAAAACTGTTTTTT CASSPGHRNEKLFF
TRBJ2-1 NA few TRBV20-1 TGCAGTGCTAGTTCCCGGAATGAGCAGTTCTTC CSASSRNEQFF
TRBJ2-7 NA NA TRBV6-5 TGTGCCAGCAGTTACTCGAGAGAGAGCGAGCAGTACTTC CASSYSRESEQYF
TRBJ1-6 NA few TRBV30 TGTGCCTGGAGTGCGGCCCGGGGGGAATCACCCCTCCACTTT CAWSAARGESPLHF
TRBJ1-1 NA once TRBV5-5 TGTGCCAGCAGCTTTCTAGGGGCGCCTGAAGCTTTCTTT CASSFLGAPEAFF
TRBJ2-5 TRBD2 NA TRBV4-2 TGTGCCAGCAGCCAAGGCGCTAGCGGGGAGACCCAGTACTTC CASSQGASGETQYF
TRBJ2-1 NA NA TRBV9 TGTGCCAGCAGCGTAAGTGGGGCCAATGAGCAGTTCTTC CASSVSGANEQFF
TRBJ2-5 NA NA TRBV18 TGTGCCAGCTCACCACCGGTCGCCGAGGTCATGGAGACCCAGTACTTC CASSPPVAEVMETQYF
TRBJ2-7 TRBD1 NA TRBV7-8 TGTGCCACCCAGGGGACAGGGGTTTCCTACGAGCAGTGCTTC CATQGTGVSYEQCF
TRBJ1-2 NA NA TRBV30 TGTGCCTGGAATTCAAACTATGGCTACACCTTC CAWNSNYGYTF
TRBJ2-5 NA once TRBV6-5 TGTGCCAGCAGCACAACAGCTTCGTACCAAGAGACCCAGTACTTC CASSTTASYQETQYF
TRBJ2-1 TRBD2 NA TRBV28 TGTGCCGGCAGTCGTAGCGGGAGGTACAATGAGCAGTTCTTC CAGSRSGRYNEQFF
TRBJ2-7 TRBD2 NA TRBV19 TGTGCCACCGGCGGCAGGGAGGGCTACGAGCAGTACTTC CATGGREGYEQYF
TRBJ1-3 NA NA TRBV27 TGTGCCAGCAGTGAAGACAGCTACTCTGGAAACACCATATATTTT CASSEDSYSGNTIYF
TRBJ2-5 NA NA TRBV7-6 TGTGCCAGCAGCTTACCCGGGGAGCTGGGGGGGACCCAGTACTTC CASSLPGELGGTQYF
TRBJ2-1 NA NA TRBV4-3 TGCGCCAGCAGCCAAGGGTCCGGGTGGAATGAGCAGTTCTTC CASSQGSGWNEQFF
TRBJ1-6 NA NA TRBV2 TGTGCCAGCAGTGAGAGTGTGGTCTATAATTCACCCCTCCACTTT CASSESVVYNSPLHF
TRBJ2-2 TRBD1 NA TRBV7-9 TGTGCCAGCAGCCTCACTCGACAGGGGTCTGGCCGCGGGCTGTTTTTT CASSLTRQGSGRGLFF
TRBJ2-2 NA NA TRBV19 TGTGCCAGTAGTCACGGACAGAACACCGGGGAGCTGTTTTTT CASSHGQNTGELFF
TRBJ2-1 TRBD1 NA TRBV7-9 TGTGCCAGCAGCTTAGCGTATGACAGGGGGCAGAGGAATGAGCAGTTCTTC CASSLAYDRGQRNEQFF
TRBJ1-6 NA few TRBV4-3 TGCGCCAGCAGCCCCTCCAGGATTTTAGATTCACCCCTCCACTTT CASSPSRILDSPLHF
TRBJ2-5 TRBD2 NA TRBV2 TGTGCCAGCCCCACCGGGACTAGCAGCGAGACCCAGTACTTC CASPTGTSSETQYF
TRBJ2-2 TRBD2 NA TRBV10-3 TGTGCCATCAGTACCGGGACTAGCGTCACCGGGGAGCTGTTTTTT CAISTGTSVTGELFF